These 20 T cell receptor beta chains were all obtained from the same sample, sequenced in a study of shared clonotypes between healthy human individuals. Here immunoSEQ multiplex PCR was the method, and the copy in TCRdb shows in-frame clones only, minus some. The sample holds roughly 220,000 clones, approximately 70% seen once. Source material: memory CD4+ T cells sorted from blood. Subset of the sample: CD45RA-negative fraction. Every receptor here comes from a man aged 25-40 years in good health.

The chain couples TRBV19 to TRBJ1-4; 8 positions agree with TRBD1. Germline-derived CDR1 and CDR2 are LNHDA and SQIVND (reference sequence). There are 15 residues in the CDR3. The V gene end was trimmed by 4 bases and the J gene end by 11 bases; junction bases not matched to a gene: 12. CDR3 loop: CASSTQGAKMRKLFF. The DNA for the CDR3 is TGTGCCAGTAGTACGCAGGGGGCTAAAATGAGGAAACTGTTTTTT.

The chain employs TRBV19 and TRBJ2-7; 13 nucleotides match TRBD2. Trimming took 5 bases from V and 2 from J; bases not matched to a gene: 6. Per the germline V gene, CDR1 is LNHDA and CDR2 is SQIVND (reference sequence). This CDR3 has 16 amino acids. CDR3 DNA sequence: TGTGCCAGTAGTCAAAGACTAGCGGGAGGTCCCTACGAGCAGTACTTC. This sequence encodes CASSQRLAGGPYEQYF.

The rearrangement joins TRBV6-1 to TRBJ1-1; D is unresolved. Trimming took off 7 bases at V and 6 bases at J, with 9 bases between the two ends. The V gene's germline CDR1 is MNHNS and CDR2 SASEGT. CDR3 length: 11 amino acids. As DNA, the CDR3 is TGTGCCAGCACCCGACATGCTGAAGCTTTCTTT. Protein sequence: CASTRHAEAFF.

V is TRBV27 and J is TRBJ2-5; 7 bases map to TRBD1. Per germline, CDR1 MNHEY and CDR2 SMNVEV (reference sequence). V dropped 3 bases and J dropped 2; count of bases not matched to a gene: 18. The CDR3 runs to 19 residues. CDR3 sequence (DNA): TGTGCCAGCAGTTTTTTGTCGGGACAGTCACTCCCTGGGCAAGAGACCCAGTACTTC. Amino acids: CASSFLSGQSLPGQETQYF.

This rearrangement joins TRBV6-5 to TRBJ2-7; a possible D gene is TRBD2 (5 bases). Germline loops: CDR1 MNHEY, CDR2 SVGAGI. V lost 5 bases and J 6 bases, leaving 17 bases between the germline ends. CDR3 size: 14 residues. The CDR3 DNA reads TGTGCCAGCAGTAAACGCGGAGGTTCGTCCGAGCAGTACTTC. Translated, it gives CASSKRGGSSEQYF.

The gene calls are TRBV2 and TRBJ2-1; D is perhaps TRBD1 or TRBD2 (6 bases each). Trimming cost V 5 bases and J 3 bases, with 14 bases left between them. CDR1 and CDR2 from the germline V gene are SNHLY and FYNNEI. The CDR3 sequence is 15 residues long. The CDR3 sequence is CASSPLQGGYNEQFF. CDR3 coding DNA: TGTGCCAGCAGTCCTTTACAGGGAGGCTACAATGAGCAGTTCTTC.

The V gene is TRBV27, the J gene TRBJ2-1; no clear D gene. Germline lookup yields CDR1 MNHEY and CDR2 SMNVEV (reference sequence). With 6 bases removed from V and 0 bases from J, the gap between germline ends came to 9 bases. The CDR3 is made up of 14 amino acids. CDR3 nucleotide sequence: TGTGCCAGCAGCATTACAAACTCCTACAATGAGCAGTTCTTC. Amino acid sequence: CASSITNSYNEQFF.

V is TRBV9 and J is TRBJ2-7, with D perhaps matching TRBD1 (5 bases). V lost 0 bases and J lost 6, with 16 bases in between. The CDR3 is 15 amino acids. In germline, CDR1 is SGDLS, CDR2 YYNGEE. CDR3 nucleotide sequence: TGTGCCAGCAGCGTAGATCCCCTCCAAGGGGCCGAGCAGTACTTC. Protein sequence: CASSVDPLQGAEQYF.

The chain couples TRBV11-2 to TRBJ2-1, with TRBD2 as a possible D gene (6 bases). Trimming removed 5 bases from V and 6 bases from J, with 11 bases in between. The CDR3 is 13 residues long. CDR1 is SGHAT, CDR2 FQNNGV, per germline. This chain's CDR3 is CASSLGLFNEQFF. The DNA for the CDR3 is TGTGCCAGCAGCCTGGGACTCTTCAATGAGCAGTTCTTC.

The genes are TRBV2 and TRBJ2-6; D may be TRBD1 (6 bases). The germline V and J ends were trimmed by 6 bases and 0 bases, with 15 bases remaining between them. Germline CDR1 is SNHLY and CDR2 is FYNNEI. This CDR3 spans 17 amino acids. CDR3 sequence (DNA): TGTGCCAGCAGCAGACAGGCCCCTATCTCTGGGGCCAACGTCCTGACTTTC. It codes for CASSRQAPISGANVLTF. Supplemented by reference TRBV2 and TRBJ2-6, the full variable domain reads EPEVTQTPSHQVTQMGQEVILRCVPISNHLYFYWYRQILGQKVEFLVSFYNNEISEKSEIFDDQFSVERPDGSNFTLKIRSTKLEDSAMYFCASSRQAPISGANVLTFGAGSRLTVL.

The chain employs TRBV2 and TRBJ1-4; D is ambiguous. Trimming took off 8 bases at V and 2 bases at J, with 15 bases between the two ends. Germline CDR1 is SNHLY and CDR2 is FYNNEI. The CDR3 has 15 amino acids. The CDR3 reads CASAVPEGTNEKLFF. CDR3 sequence (DNA): TGTGCCAGCGCCGTCCCGGAAGGGACTAATGAAAAACTGTTTTTT.

The chain is built from TRBV5-5 and TRBJ2-5, with D tentatively TRBD2 (6 bases). The CDR3 spans 14 residues. Germline CDR1 reads SGHKS; CDR2 reads YYEKEE (reference sequence). Trimming left V 5 bases short and J 5 bases short, with 16 bases between. CDR3 in amino acids: CASSPRLDGETQYF. The CDR3, as DNA: TGTGCCAGCAGTCCAAGACTAGACGGGGAGACCCAGTACTTC.

The chain is built from TRBV30 and TRBJ1-1; D remains unclear. From germline, CDR1 is GTSNPN and CDR2 SVGIG (reference sequence). Trimming removed 2 bases from V and 4 bases from J, with 8 bases in between. This CDR3 region has 12 residues. CDR3 loop: CAWSSFSTEAFF. The CDR3 DNA follows: TGTGCCTGGAGTTCATTTAGCACTGAAGCTTTCTTT.

The genes are TRBV5-1 and TRBJ2-7; tentatively, D is TRBD2 (5 bases). The V gene lost 0 bases and the J gene lost 9 bases, with 10 bases spanning the gap. The CDR3 length is 12 residues. Germline V lookup: CDR1 SGHRS, CDR2 YFSETQ. CDR3 region: CASSLGYEGQYF. CDR3 in DNA: TGCGCCAGCAGCTTGGGTTACGAGGGGCAGTACTTC.

This clone appeared a few times. CDR3 sequence (DNA): TGTGCCAGCTCACCAATCACTGGACTAGCGGGAGTATTAGAGAGGGACGAGCAGTACTTC. It is translated as CASSPITGLAGVLERDEQYF. The V gene is TRBV18, the J gene TRBJ2-7; 13 bases agree with TRBD2. V gave up 2 bases and J gave up 5 bases; unmatched junction bases: 18. The V gene's germline CDR1 is KGHSH and CDR2 LQKENI. The CDR3 has 20 amino acids.

J is TRBJ1-3 and V is TRBV6-1; a possible D gene is TRBD1 (5 bases). The CDR3 spans 17 residues. The ends were cut back, 4 bases at V and 4 bases at J, with 20 bases in the middle. Germline values: CDR1 MNHNS, CDR2 SASEGT. CDR3 residues: CASSGQGGSVGGNTIYF. DNA of the CDR3: TGTGCCAGCAGTGGGCAGGGAGGATCGGTAGGCGGAAACACCATATATTTT.

The chain recombines TRBV5-1 with TRBJ2-6; D possibly corresponds to TRBD1 (6 bases). The CDR3 loop spans 19 amino acids. Germline V lookup: CDR1 SGHRS, CDR2 YFSETQ. Trimming left V 4 bases short and J 0 bases short, with 20 bases between. This CDR3 reads CASSTPPGHLLSGANVLTF. Here the CDR3 DNA reads TGCGCCAGCAGCACCCCCCCGGGACATCTGCTCTCTGGGGCCAACGTCCTGACTTTC.

The J gene is TRBJ1-2, the V gene TRBV9; D is ambiguous. The CDR3 runs to 15 residues. Between the trimmed V and J ends, which lost 0 bases and 2 bases, there was a span of 11 bases. Germline lookup yields CDR1 SGDLS and CDR2 YYNGEE. The CDR3 nucleotides read TGTGCCAGCAGCGTAGCGCCGACGGACAACTATGGCTACACCTTC. It encodes CASSVAPTDNYGYTF.

The V gene is TRBV10-3, the J gene TRBJ2-7, with D maybe TRBD1 (5 bases). Germline V gives CDR1 ENHRY, CDR2 SYGVKD. This CDR3 contains 13 residues. V was trimmed by 6 bases and J by 2 bases, leaving 11 bases between them. CDR3 coding DNA: TGTGCCATCAGGAAGGACACTCCCTACGAGCAGTACTTC. Encoded protein: CAIRKDTPYEQYF.

V is TRBV5-1 and J is TRBJ1-1, with TRBD1 as a possible D gene (6 bases). The CDR3 is 16 amino acids. V dropped 1 base and J dropped 1 base, with 14 bases sitting between them. The germline CDR1 and CDR2 sequences are SGHRS and YFSETQ. The CDR3 sequence: CASSLIGGARNTEAFF. Written as DNA, the CDR3 is TGCGCCAGCAGCTTGATTGGGGGCGCAAGGAACACTGAAGCTTTCTTT.